The rows below give T cell receptor beta chains drawn from one sample of a study of cytomegalovirus exposure and HLA in healthy donors. Profiling relied on immunoSEQ multiplex PCR, and the TCRdb table lists in-frame clones only, not all of them. The sample shows about 120,000 clones, over 75% of them seen only once. The source material was PBMCs. Receptors were obtained from a young woman in good health and CMV-seronegative. The CDR3 runs from the conserved cysteine through the conserved F or W. The order of the fields is V gene, D gene, CDR3 protein. A D gene is named only where the DNA matches it firmly.

V gene: TRBV18
D gene: .
CDR3 protein: CASSPSQGTGVYEQYF

V gene: TRBV11-1
D gene: TRBD1
CDR3 protein: CAGASGGSNTGELFF

V gene: TRBV6-6
D gene: TRBD1
CDR3 protein: CASSSGQGATEAFF

V gene: TRBV7-2
D gene: .
CDR3 protein: CASSLDWTSTDTQYF

V gene: TRBV6-4
D gene: .
CDR3 protein: CASSDSAAGAYGYTF

V gene: TRBV7-8
D gene: TRBD1
CDR3 protein: CASSTGTVNTEAFF

V gene: TRBV6-1
D gene: TRBD1
CDR3 protein: CASSMRDREYGYTF

V gene: TRBV2
D gene: .
CDR3 protein: CASKGSSGNTGELFF

V gene: TRBV7-9
D gene: .
CDR3 protein: CASSRTGGPGNTIYF

V gene: TRBV7-8
D gene: .
CDR3 protein: CASSLLQGLNTEAFF

V gene: TRBV4-3
D gene: TRBD1
CDR3 protein: CASSFDRGPGNTIYF

V gene: TRBV28
D gene: .
CDR3 protein: CASSFGTDYNEQFF

V gene: TRBV9
D gene: .
CDR3 protein: CASSVGRYNTEAFF

V gene: TRBV19
D gene: .
CDR3 protein: CASSRDSPNNQPQHF

V gene: TRBV18
D gene: TRBD1
CDR3 protein: CASLTGGGTEAFF

V gene: TRBV5-1
D gene: TRBD2
CDR3 protein: CASSFWSSGKTDTQYF

V gene: TRBV2
D gene: .
CDR3 protein: CASGTWDEKLFF

V gene: TRBV5-1
D gene: TRBD1
CDR3 protein: CASRKQGANSYEQYF

V gene: TRBV6-1
D gene: .
CDR3 protein: CASSGANSDTQYF

V gene: TRBV7-8
D gene: TRBD2
CDR3 protein: CASSLVAGGAYNEQFF

V gene: TRBV27
D gene: TRBD1
CDR3 protein: CASSRTGTGPSPLHF

V gene: TRBV30
D gene: TRBD2
CDR3 protein: CAWTRTSVWDEQFF

V gene: TRBV9
D gene: TRBD2
CDR3 protein: CASSVQRGLANEQFF

V gene: TRBV6-5
D gene: .
CDR3 protein: CASRRQGGGEKLFF

V gene: TRBV7-6
D gene: TRBD1
CDR3 protein: CASSSGGAWNEQFF

V gene: TRBV9
D gene: TRBD1
CDR3 protein: CASSEGGQGYEQYF

V gene: TRBV9
D gene: .
CDR3 protein: CASSVGRAGELFF

V gene: TRBV6-5
D gene: TRBD1
CDR3 protein: CASSYSTGRGYTF

V gene: TRBV6-5
D gene: TRBD1
CDR3 protein: CARTPRGRGDTQYF

V gene: TRBV4-3
D gene: .
CDR3 protein: CASSQLAGKRVGSPLHF

V gene: TRBV6-1
D gene: .
CDR3 protein: CAARKTVGNTIYF

V gene: TRBV19
D gene: .
CDR3 protein: CASSPRRGANTEAFF

V gene: TRBV27
D gene: .
CDR3 protein: CASSIGQLISYNEQFF

V gene: TRBV7-2
D gene: .
CDR3 protein: CASSSRGTTKDQETQYF

V gene: TRBV11-2
D gene: .
CDR3 protein: CASSSAGNTGELFF

V gene: TRBV18
D gene: .
CDR3 protein: CASSPLSVRVTNYGYTF

V gene: TRBV27
D gene: TRBD2
CDR3 protein: CASSSLAGGWDEQFF

V gene: TRBV11-2
D gene: TRBD1
CDR3 protein: CASSRRTGETGELFF

V gene: TRBV6-5
D gene: .
CDR3 protein: CASSYSERMIEAFF

V gene: TRBV21-1
D gene: .
CDR3 protein: CASTGNGRNRRNEQYF

V gene: TRBV4-1
D gene: .
CDR3 protein: CASSLDSSYEQYF

V gene: TRBV18
D gene: .
CDR3 protein: CASSQQGSYEQYF

V gene: TRBV6-5
D gene: .
CDR3 protein: CASSYRVGNSPLHF

V gene: TRBV2
D gene: TRBD2
CDR3 protein: CASSARASGGALNQYF

V gene: TRBV4-2
D gene: .
CDR3 protein: CASTTRNSPLHF

V gene: TRBV4-3
D gene: .
CDR3 protein: CASSQDSWRVDGYTF

V gene: TRBV7-9
D gene: .
CDR3 protein: CASSFSPGTEKLFF

V gene: TRBV4-1
D gene: .
CDR3 protein: CASSTDPRQPCNEKLFF

V gene: TRBV18
D gene: .
CDR3 protein: CASSRGQLNEKLFF

V gene: TRBV4-2
D gene: .
CDR3 protein: CASSQEGANRRAFF

V gene: TRBV5-4
D gene: .
CDR3 protein: CASSQGRGEKLFF

V gene: TRBV5-6
D gene: .
CDR3 protein: CASSLQGPYEQYF

V gene: TRBV6-1
D gene: .
CDR3 protein: CASSDVRVRNQPQHF